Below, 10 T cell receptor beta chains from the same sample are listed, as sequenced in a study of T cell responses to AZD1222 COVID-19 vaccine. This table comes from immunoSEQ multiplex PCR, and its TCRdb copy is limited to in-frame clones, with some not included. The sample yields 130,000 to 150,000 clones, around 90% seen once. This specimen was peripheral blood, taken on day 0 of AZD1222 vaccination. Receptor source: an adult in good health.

The CDR3 DNA reads as TGTGCCAGTAGTAACTCAGGGCCCCCTTCACCCCTCCACTTT. This gives the protein CASSNSGPPSPLHF. The rearrangement uses TRBV19 and TRBJ1-6; D perhaps matches TRBD1 (5 bases). The CDR3 is made up of 14 amino acids. Trimming took off 4 bases at V and 9 bases at J, with 13 bases between the two ends. Per the germline V gene, CDR1 is LNHDA and CDR2 is SQIVND (reference sequence).

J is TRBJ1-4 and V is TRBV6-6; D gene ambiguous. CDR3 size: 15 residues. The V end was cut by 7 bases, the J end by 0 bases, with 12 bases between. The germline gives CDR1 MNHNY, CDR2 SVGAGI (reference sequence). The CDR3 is CASNSEAATNEKLFF. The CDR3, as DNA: TGTGCCAGCAATTCCGAGGCTGCAACTAATGAAAAACTGTTTTTT.

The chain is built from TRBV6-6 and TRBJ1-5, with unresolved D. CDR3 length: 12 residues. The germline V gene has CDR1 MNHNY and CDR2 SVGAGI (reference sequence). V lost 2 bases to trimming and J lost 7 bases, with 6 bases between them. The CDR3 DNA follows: TGTGCCAGCAGTTACCTCGGGCAGCCCCAGCATTTT. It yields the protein CASSYLGQPQHF.

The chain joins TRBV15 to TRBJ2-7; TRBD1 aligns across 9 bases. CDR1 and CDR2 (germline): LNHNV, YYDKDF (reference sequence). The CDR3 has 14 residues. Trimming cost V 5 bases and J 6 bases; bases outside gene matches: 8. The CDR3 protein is CATSGTGRVGEQYF. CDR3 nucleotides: TGTGCCACCAGCGGGACAGGGCGCGTGGGCGAGCAGTACTTC.

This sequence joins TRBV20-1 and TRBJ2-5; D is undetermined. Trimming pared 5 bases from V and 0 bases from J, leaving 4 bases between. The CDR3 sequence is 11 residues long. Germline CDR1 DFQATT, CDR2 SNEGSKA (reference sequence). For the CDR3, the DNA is TGCAGTGCTCAGCACCAAGAGACCCAGTACTTC. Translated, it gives CSAQHQETQYF.

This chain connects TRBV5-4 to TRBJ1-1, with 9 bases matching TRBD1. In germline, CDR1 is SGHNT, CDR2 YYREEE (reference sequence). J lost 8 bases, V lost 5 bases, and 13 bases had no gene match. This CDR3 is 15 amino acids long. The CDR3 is CASSPPGQGTREAFF. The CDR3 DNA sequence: TGTGCCAGCAGTCCCCCGGGACAGGGAACTAGAGAAGCTTTCTTT.

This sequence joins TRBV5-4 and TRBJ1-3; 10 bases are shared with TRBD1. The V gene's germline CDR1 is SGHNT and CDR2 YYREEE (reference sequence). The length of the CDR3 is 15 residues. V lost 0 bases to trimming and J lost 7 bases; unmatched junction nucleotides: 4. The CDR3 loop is CASSLGGTGDNTIYF. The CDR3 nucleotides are TGTGCCAGCAGCTTGGGAGGGACAGGGGACAACACCATATATTTT.

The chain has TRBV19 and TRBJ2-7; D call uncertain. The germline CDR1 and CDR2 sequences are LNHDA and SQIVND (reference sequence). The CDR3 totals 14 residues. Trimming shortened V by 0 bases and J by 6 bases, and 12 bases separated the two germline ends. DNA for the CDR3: TGTGCCAGTAGTATAGATCTCGCACCGCGCGAGCAGTACTTC. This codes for CASSIDLAPREQYF.

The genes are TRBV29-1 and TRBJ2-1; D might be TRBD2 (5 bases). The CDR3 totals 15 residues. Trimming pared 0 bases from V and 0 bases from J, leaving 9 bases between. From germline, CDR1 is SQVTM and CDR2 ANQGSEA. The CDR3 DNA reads TGCAGCGTTGAAGATCAGCGGAGCTCCTACAATGAGCAGTTCTTC. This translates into CSVEDQRSSYNEQFF.

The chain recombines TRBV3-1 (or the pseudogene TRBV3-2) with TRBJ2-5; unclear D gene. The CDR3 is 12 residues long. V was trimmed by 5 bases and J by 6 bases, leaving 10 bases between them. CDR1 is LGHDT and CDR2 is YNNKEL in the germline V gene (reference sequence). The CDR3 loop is CASSEFTKTQYF. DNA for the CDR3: TGTGCCAGCAGCGAGTTTACGAAGACCCAGTACTTC.